One and the same sample provided the 6 T cell receptor beta chains below, sequenced in a study of blood T cells in healthy people across ages. PCR was performed a second time for 7 to 11 cycles using a sample-barcoded 5' primer and a J-beta primer mix. TCRdb re-derived calls from the 5' RACE reads in MiXCR, one entry per CDR3 protein. The sample comprises about 1.4 million distinct CDR3 sequences, roughly 60% of which are singletons, and 6.5% to 8.5% rests with the top ten. Source material: blood. Source of these receptors: a man between 18 and 29 years old in good health.

This clonotype was recorded only once. This chain links TRBV12-3 or TRBV12-4 with TRBJ2-5; either TRBD1 or TRBD2 may supply D (5 bases each). Trimming shortened V by 6 bases and J by 11 bases, and 19 bases separated the two germline ends. The CDR3 runs 13 residues. The CDR3 reads CASSPTRDAVQYF. CDR3 DNA: TGTGCCAGCAGCCCAACACGGGACGCTGTGCAGTACTTC.

V is TRBV5-4 and J is TRBJ2-1; 7 bases are a match to TRBD2. The germline V gene has CDR1 SGHNT and CDR2 YYREEE (reference sequence). With 2 bases clipped from V and 10 bases from J, the junction kept 15 bases outside the gene matches. CDR3 size: 16 residues. The CDR3 nucleotides are TGTGCCAGCAGCTTCTCGGAGTGGGAGGGCCTCGGGGAGCAGTTCTTC. Translating it yields CASSFSEWEGLGEQFF.

Worth noting for this clonotype: One junction end does not reproduce the germline sequence, and a read error may be involved. V is TRBV5-6 and J is TRBJ2-1; D may match TRBD1 or TRBD2 (6 bases each). This CDR3 contains 17 residues. Germline-derived CDR1 and CDR2 are SGHDT and YYEEEE. CDR3 sequence (DNA): TGTGCCAGCAGCTTGGGACGCGGGACACATTCCTACAACGAGCAGTTCTTC. It yields the protein CASSLGRGTHSYNEQFF.

This chain connects TRBV6-2 or TRBV6-3 to TRBJ2-5, with 9 bases aligning to TRBD1. The J call is uncertain, as TRBJ2-7 better fits the DNA end. Germline V gene data show CDR1 as MNHEY and CDR2 as SVGEGT. The CDR3 totals 15 residues. In DNA form, the CDR3 reads TGTGCCAGCAGTACCCGGGACAGGGAGTTGGACGAGCAGTACTTC. This encodes CASSTRDRELDEQYF.

This clonotype showed up just a few times. The chain couples TRBV5-1 to TRBJ2-5, with 10 bases that match TRBD2. V shed 8 bases and J 11 bases; nucleotides not matched to a gene: 12. The CDR3 has 13 residues. Germline CDR1 is SGHRS and CDR2 is YFSETQ. The CDR3 loop reads CASSQREGWEQYF. In nucleotides, the CDR3 is TGCGCCAGTTCTCAGCGGGAGGGTTGGGAGCAGTACTTC.

Notes on this clonotype: The junction departs from germline at one end; a sequencing error may be responsible. The V gene is TRBV6-6, the J gene TRBJ1-2, with D maybe TRBD1 (6 bases). Germline V CDR1 and CDR2: MNHNY, SVGAGI (reference sequence). The CDR3 covers 12 residues. CDR3 region: CASSNREYGCTF. The CDR3 coding sequence is TGTGCCAGCAGCAACAGGGAATATGGCTGCACCTTC.